This TCR beta chain appears in the sequencing data of a study of shared clonotypes between healthy human individuals. Profiled with immunoSEQ multiplex PCR; TCRdb holds only in-frame clones, not every one. Of approximately 1.9 million clones in the sample, around 93% were seen once. Selected positively for CCR7 and CD45RO-negative, naive CD8 cells excluded terminally differentiated effector memory CD45RA+ cells. The CDR3 has 15 residues. The germline CDR1 and CDR2 sequences are MNHEY and SVGAGI. The V and J ends lost 8 bases and 3 bases respectively, with 20 bases between them. The chain couples TRBV6-5 to TRBJ2-7; a weak D match, TRBD2 (6 bases). Sequenced material: naive CD8+ T cells from PBMCs. This TCR was sampled from a man aged 18-30 years in good health. Some clones in this sample may be carry-over from other donors' samples. As DNA, the CDR3 is TGTGCCAGCGCCCAAGGGAGGACCCCCCACTACGAGCAGTACTTC. It is translated as CASAQGRTPHYEQYF.